This T cell receptor beta chain originates from a study of T cells in narcolepsy. Repertoires were generated with immunoSEQ multiplex PCR, while TCRdb's copy carries only in-frame clones and drops some. The sample holds approximately 3,000 clones; around two thirds are singletons and the top ten take 45% to 70%. Input material: CD45RA- memory CD8+ T cells from PBMCs. The source of this sequence is a human donor with narcolepsy.

The CDR3 DNA follows: TGTGCCAGCAGAGGGGCCCTGATTCAGCCCCAGCATTTT. Translating gives CASRGALIQPQHF. This chain uses TRBV6-6 with TRBJ1-5; a weak D match, TRBD1 (5 bases). Germline V gene data show CDR1 as MNHNY and CDR2 as SVGAGI (reference sequence). V was trimmed by 6 bases and J by 6 bases, leaving 12 bases between them. This CDR3 has 13 residues.